These 9 T cell receptor beta chains originate from one sample sequenced in a study of T cell repertoires in ileal Crohn's disease. This table comes from immunoSEQ multiplex PCR, and its TCRdb copy is limited to in-frame clones, with some not included. The repertoire holds more than 25,000 clones, with about 80% as singletons. Sequenced material: ileal tissue. The source of these receptors is an adult with Crohn's disease.

This chain joins TRBV7-8 and TRBJ2-3, with 8 bases that match TRBD2. Germline CDR1 is SGHVS and CDR2 is FQNEAQ. The trim removed 7 bases at V and 3 bases at J, leaving 9 bases unmatched. CDR3 length: 15 amino acids. CDR3 amino acids: CASKPRGGVTDTQYF. The CDR3 DNA follows: TGTGCCAGCAAGCCCCGGGGGGGGGTGACAGATACGCAGTATTTT.

V and J are TRBV19 and TRBJ1-2, with 7 bases identical to TRBD1. Germline V gives CDR1 LNHDA, CDR2 SQIVND (reference sequence). The CDR3 contains 15 residues. With V trimmed by 0 bases and J by 4 bases, 5 bases remained unmatched. CDR3 nucleotides: TGTGCCAGTAGTATAGAAGGACAGGCATCCTATGGCTACACCTTC. This encodes CASSIEGQASYGYTF.

This chain joins TRBV11-2 and TRBJ1-3, with a tentative D call TRBD1 (5 bases). This CDR3 has 13 amino acids. V lost 3 bases, J lost 8 bases, and 11 bases lay in between. Looked up from germline, CDR1 is SGHAT and CDR2 is FQNNGV. The CDR3 nucleotides read TGTGCCAGCAGCTTCTCGGGGGGTCACACCATATATTTT. Encoded protein: CASSFSGGHTIYF.

The chain employs TRBV4-1 and TRBJ2-1; 11 nucleotides line up with TRBD2. This CDR3 region has 16 residues. The V gene end was trimmed by 1 base and the J gene end by 2 bases; junction bases not matched to a gene: 1. Per the germline V gene, CDR1 is MGHRA and CDR2 is YSYEKL. The chain's CDR3 is CASSQGSGGAYNEQFF. The CDR3 nucleotides are TGCGCCAGCAGCCAAGGTAGCGGGGGGGCCTACAATGAGCAGTTCTTC.

The chain is built from TRBV7-9 and TRBJ2-5; TRBD1 might be the D (5 bases). Germline loops: CDR1 SEHNR, CDR2 FQNEAQ (reference sequence). The CDR3 sequence is 14 residues long. V was cut by 5 bases and J by 7 bases, with 17 bases left in between. CDR3 loop: CASSHNGQGGTQYF. DNA of the CDR3: TGTGCCAGCAGCCACAACGGACAAGGTGGGACCCAGTACTTC.

V is TRBV30 and J is TRBJ1-2; D unclear. Germline CDR1 reads GTSNPN; CDR2 reads SVGIG (reference sequence). V was trimmed by 4 bases and J by 8 bases, leaving 14 bases between them. This CDR3 has 12 amino acids. DNA of the CDR3: TGTGCCTGGACCATCCTAGGGAGAGGCTACACCTTC. Protein product: CAWTILGRGYTF.

The V call is TRBV6-5, the J call TRBJ1-2; possible D gene TRBD1, 5 bases. CDR1 and CDR2 from the germline V gene are MNHEY and SVGAGI. The CDR3 consists of 14 residues. The ends were cut back, 2 bases at V and 9 bases at J, with 16 bases in the middle. CDR3 residues: CASSYGAGRMSYTF. The CDR3 coding sequence is TGTGCCAGCAGTTACGGGGCAGGGCGGATGAGCTACACCTTC.

This clone was counted a single time. For the CDR3, the DNA is TGCGCCAGCAGCTTAGCCGGGAGAGAGGGAGGCTACACCTTC. Its protein product is CASSLAGREGGYTF. The V and J genes are TRBV5-1 and TRBJ1-2, with unresolved D. Germline V gene lookup returns CDR1 SGHRS and CDR2 YFSETQ. This CDR3 has 14 amino acids. The ends were cut back, 2 bases at V and 8 bases at J, with 16 bases in the middle.

The chain has TRBV27 and TRBJ2-2; 13 bases map to TRBD2. Germline loops: CDR1 MNHEY, CDR2 SMNVEV (reference sequence). CDR3 length: 16 residues. V was pared by 8 bases and J by 4 bases, with 7 bases of the junction left unmatched. For the CDR3, the DNA is TGTGCCAGCGGACTAGCGGGGGCCTTTCTCACCGGGGAGCTGTTTTTT. Its protein is CASGLAGAFLTGELFF.